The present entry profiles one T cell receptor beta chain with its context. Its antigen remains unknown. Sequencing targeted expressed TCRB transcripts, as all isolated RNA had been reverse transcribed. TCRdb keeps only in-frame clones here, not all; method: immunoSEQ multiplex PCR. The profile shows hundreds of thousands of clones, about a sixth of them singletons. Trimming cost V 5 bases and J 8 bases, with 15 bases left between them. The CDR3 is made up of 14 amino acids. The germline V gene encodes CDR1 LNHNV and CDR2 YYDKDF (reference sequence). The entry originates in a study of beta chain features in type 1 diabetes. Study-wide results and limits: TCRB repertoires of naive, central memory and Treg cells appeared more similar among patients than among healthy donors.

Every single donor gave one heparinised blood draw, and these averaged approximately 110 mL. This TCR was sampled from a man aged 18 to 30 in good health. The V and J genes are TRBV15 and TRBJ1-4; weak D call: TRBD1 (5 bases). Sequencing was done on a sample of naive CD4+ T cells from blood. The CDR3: CATSRWGRGEKLFF. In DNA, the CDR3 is TGTGCCACCAGCCGATGGGGCAGAGGGGAAAAACTGTTTTTT. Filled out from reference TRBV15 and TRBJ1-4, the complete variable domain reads DAMVIQNPRYQVTQFGKPVTLSCSQTLNHNVMYWYQQKSSQAPKLLFHYYDKDFNNEADTPDNFQSRRPNTSFCFLDIRSPGLGDTAMYLCATSRWGRGEKLFFGSGTQLSVL.